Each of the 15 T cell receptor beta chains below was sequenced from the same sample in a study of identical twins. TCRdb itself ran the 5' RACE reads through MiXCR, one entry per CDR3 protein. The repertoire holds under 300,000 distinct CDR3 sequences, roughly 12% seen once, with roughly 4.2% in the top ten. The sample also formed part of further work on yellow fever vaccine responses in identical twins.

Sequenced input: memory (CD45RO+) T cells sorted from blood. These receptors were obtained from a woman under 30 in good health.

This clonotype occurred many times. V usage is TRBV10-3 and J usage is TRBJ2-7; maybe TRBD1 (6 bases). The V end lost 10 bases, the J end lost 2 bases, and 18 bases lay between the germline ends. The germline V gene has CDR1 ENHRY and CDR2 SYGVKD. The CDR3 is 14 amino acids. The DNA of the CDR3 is TGTGCCACGGTAGGACAGCTCCAAACCTACGAGCAGTACTTC. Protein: CATVGQLQTYEQYF.

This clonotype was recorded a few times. CDR3 sequence reads: CASSLAFQALEQYF. The DNA of the CDR3 is TGTGCCAGCAGCTTAGCTTTTCAGGCACTCGAGCAGTACTTC. The gene calls are TRBV7-2 and TRBJ2-7; D gene ambiguous. With 0 bases removed from V and 6 bases from J, the gap between germline ends came to 12 bases. From germline, CDR1 is SGHTA and CDR2 FQGNSA. CDR3 size: 14 residues.

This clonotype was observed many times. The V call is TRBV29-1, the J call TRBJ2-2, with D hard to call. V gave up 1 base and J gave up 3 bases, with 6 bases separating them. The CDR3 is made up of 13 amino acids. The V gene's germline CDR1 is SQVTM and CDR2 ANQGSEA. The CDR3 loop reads CSVEAGDTGELFF. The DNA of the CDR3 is TGCAGCGTTGAAGCTGGGGACACCGGGGAGCTGTTTTTT.

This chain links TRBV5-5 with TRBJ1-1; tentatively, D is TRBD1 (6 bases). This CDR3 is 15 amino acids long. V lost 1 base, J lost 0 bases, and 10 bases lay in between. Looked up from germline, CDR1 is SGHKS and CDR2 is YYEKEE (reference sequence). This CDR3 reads CASSLTNRVNTEAFF. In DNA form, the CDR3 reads TGTGCCAGCAGCTTGACTAACAGGGTGAACACTGAAGCTTTCTTT.

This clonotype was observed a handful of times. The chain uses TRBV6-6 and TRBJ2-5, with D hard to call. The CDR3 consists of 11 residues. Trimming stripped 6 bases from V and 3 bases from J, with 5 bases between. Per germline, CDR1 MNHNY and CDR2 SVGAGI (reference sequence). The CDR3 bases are TGTGCCAGCAGGCAGGAAGAGACCCAGTACTTC. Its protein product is CASRQEETQYF.

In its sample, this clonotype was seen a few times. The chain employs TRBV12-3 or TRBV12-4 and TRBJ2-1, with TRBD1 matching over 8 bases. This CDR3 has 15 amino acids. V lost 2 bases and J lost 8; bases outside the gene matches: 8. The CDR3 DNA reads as TGTGCCAGCAGTTTAATCGGACAGGGTGGGGATGAGCAGTTCTTC. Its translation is CASSLIGQGGDEQFF.

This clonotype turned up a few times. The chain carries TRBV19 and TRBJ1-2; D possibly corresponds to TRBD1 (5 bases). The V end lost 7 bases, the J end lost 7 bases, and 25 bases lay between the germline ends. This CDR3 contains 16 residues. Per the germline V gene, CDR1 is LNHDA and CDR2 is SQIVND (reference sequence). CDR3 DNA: TGTGCCAGTACCAGGACATTTCGGTCCGAGCAATTTGGCTACACCTTC. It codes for CASTRTFRSEQFGYTF.

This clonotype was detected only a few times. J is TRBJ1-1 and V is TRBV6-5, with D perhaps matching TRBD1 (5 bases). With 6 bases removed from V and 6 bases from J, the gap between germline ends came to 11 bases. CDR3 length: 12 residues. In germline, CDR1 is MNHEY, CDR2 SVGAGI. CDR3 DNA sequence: TGTGCCAGCAGGAGAGGGGAAGCTGAAGCTTTCTTT. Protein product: CASRRGEAEAFF.

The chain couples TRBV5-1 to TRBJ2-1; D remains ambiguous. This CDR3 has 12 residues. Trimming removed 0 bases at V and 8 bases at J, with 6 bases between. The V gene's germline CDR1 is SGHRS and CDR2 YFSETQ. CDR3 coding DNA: TGCGCCAGCAGCTTGGCCACATATGAGCAGTTCTTC. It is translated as CASSLATYEQFF.

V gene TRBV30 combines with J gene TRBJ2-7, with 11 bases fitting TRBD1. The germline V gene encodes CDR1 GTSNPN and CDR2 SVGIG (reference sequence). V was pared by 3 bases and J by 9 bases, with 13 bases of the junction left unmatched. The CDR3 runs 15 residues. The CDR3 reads CAWSPSSDRGLVQYF. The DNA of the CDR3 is TGTGCCTGGAGCCCAAGCTCGGACAGGGGGCTTGTGCAGTACTTC.

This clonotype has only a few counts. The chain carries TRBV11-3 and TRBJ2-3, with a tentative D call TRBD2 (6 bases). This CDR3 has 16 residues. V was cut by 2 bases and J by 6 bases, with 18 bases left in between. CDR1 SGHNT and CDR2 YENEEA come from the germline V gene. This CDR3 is CASSLSTSIGSDTQYF. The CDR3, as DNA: TGTGCCAGCAGCTTAAGTACTAGCATCGGGTCCGATACGCAGTATTTT.

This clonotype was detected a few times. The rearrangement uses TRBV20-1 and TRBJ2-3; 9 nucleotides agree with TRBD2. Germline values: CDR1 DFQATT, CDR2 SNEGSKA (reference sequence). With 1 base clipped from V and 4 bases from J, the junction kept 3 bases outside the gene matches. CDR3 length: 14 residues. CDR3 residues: CSARGGGAPDTQYF. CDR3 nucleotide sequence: TGCAGTGCTAGAGGCGGGGGGGCCCCAGATACGCAGTATTTT.

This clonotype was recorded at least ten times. CDR3 loop: CSASGRSGDSYEQYF. CDR3 in DNA: TGCAGTGCTTCCGGCAGGTCAGGAGACTCCTACGAGCAGTACTTC. The J gene is TRBJ2-7, the V gene TRBV20-1, with D unresolved. The CDR3 spans 15 residues. The V end was cut by 5 bases, the J end by 0 bases, with 17 bases between. Per the germline V gene, CDR1 is DFQATT and CDR2 is SNEGSKA (reference sequence).

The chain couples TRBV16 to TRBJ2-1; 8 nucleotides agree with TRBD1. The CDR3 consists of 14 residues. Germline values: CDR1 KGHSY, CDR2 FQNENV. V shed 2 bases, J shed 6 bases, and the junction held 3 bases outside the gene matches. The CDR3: CASSQRTGSNEQFF. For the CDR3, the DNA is TGTGCCAGCAGCCAAAGGACAGGGAGCAATGAGCAGTTCTTC.

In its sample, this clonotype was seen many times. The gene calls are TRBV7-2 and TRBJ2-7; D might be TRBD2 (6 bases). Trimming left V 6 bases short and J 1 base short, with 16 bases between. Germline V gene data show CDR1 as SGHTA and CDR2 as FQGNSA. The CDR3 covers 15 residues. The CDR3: CASSLGGTASYEQYF. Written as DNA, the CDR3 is TGTGCCAGCAGTTTGGGGGGAACAGCTTCCTACGAGCAGTACTTC.